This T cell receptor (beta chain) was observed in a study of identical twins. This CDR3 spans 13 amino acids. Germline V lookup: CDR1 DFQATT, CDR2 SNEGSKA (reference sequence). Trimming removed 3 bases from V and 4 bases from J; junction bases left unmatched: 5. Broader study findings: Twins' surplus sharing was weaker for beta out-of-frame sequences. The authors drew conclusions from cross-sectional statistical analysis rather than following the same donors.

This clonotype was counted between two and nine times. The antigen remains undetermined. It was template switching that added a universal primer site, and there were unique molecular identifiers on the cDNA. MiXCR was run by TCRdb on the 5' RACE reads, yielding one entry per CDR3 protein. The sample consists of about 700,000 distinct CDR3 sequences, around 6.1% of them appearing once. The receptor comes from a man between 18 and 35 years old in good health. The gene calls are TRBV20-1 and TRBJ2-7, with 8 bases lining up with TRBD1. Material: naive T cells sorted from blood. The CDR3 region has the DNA TGCAGTGCTAGTGCAGGGGGCTCGTACGAGCAGTACTTC. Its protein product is CSASAGGSYEQYF.